These T cell receptor beta chains were read from a single sample in a study of blood T cell repertoires in COVID-19. TCRdb keeps only in-frame clones here, not all; method: immunoSEQ multiplex PCR. The sample yields under 300,000 clones, roughly 80% seen once. Material: peripheral blood. The receptor set was obtained from a woman older than 75 with active or convalescent COVID-19. The CDR3 runs from the conserved cysteine through the conserved F or W. The D gene is left open where the match is weak. The size of a clone is reported for some rows only, either as once, few or many, or as a class for expanded clones.

j_call clone_size d_call v_call cdr3_aa cdr3_nt
TRBJ1-2 - TRBD1 TRBV19 CASSRDRGLGYGYTF TGTGCCAGTAGTAGGGACAGGGGGCTAGGCTATGGCTACACCTTC
TRBJ2-7 - - TRBV5-6 CASSLRLGASSYEQYF TGTGCCAGCAGCTTGCGCCTGGGCGCGAGCTCCTACGAGCAGTACTTC
TRBJ2-3 few TRBD2 TRBV6-2/TRBV6-3 CASSDGLAGGPTQYF TGTGCCAGCAGTGACGGACTAGCGGGGGGGCCTACGCAGTATTTT
TRBJ2-3 - TRBD2 TRBV5-1 CASSLVGTSADTQYF TGCGCCAGCAGCTTGGTCGGGACTAGTGCAGATACGCAGTATTTT
TRBJ2-1 - - TRBV15 CATSRDATSSYNEQFF TGTGCCACCAGCAGAGATGCAACTAGCAGCTACAATGAGCAGTTCTTC
TRBJ1-5 - - TRBV10-2 CASRGAFSNQPQHF TGCGCCAGCAGGGGGGCCTTTAGCAATCAGCCCCAGCATTTT
TRBJ2-7 - TRBD1 TRBV5-6 CASSLLGQGINEQYF TGTGCCAGCAGCTTGTTGGGACAGGGGATTAACGAGCAGTACTTC
TRBJ1-5 once TRBD1 TRBV19 CASSIVTGDQPQHF TGTGCCAGTAGTATAGTGACAGGGGACCAGCCCCAGCATTTT
TRBJ1-1 - TRBD1 TRBV5-1 CASSLWGQGGYTEAFF TGCGCCAGCAGCTTGTGGGGACAGGGCGGGTACACTGAAGCTTTCTTT
TRBJ2-1 - - TRBV5-1 CASSLAGDGINEQFF TGCGCCAGCAGCTTGGCGGGGGACGGTATCAATGAGCAGTTCTTC
TRBJ1-2 - TRBD1 TRBV27 CASSQAGTGPYGYTF TGTGCCAGCAGTCAAGCCGGGACAGGGCCCTATGGCTACACCTTC
TRBJ2-7 - TRBD2 TRBV11-1 CASSMGLAGAYEQYF TGTGCCAGCAGCATGGGACTAGCGGGAGCTTACGAGCAGTACTTC
TRBJ2-7 - - TRBV10-3 CAISVDRASYEQYF TGTGCCATCAGTGTGGACAGAGCCTCCTACGAGCAGTACTTC
TRBJ2-1 - - TRBV27 CASSFPSDSAYNEQFF TGTGCCAGCAGTTTCCCCTCCGACAGTGCCTACAATGAGCAGTTCTTC
TRBJ2-2 - TRBD1 TRBV9 CASSGGQGVPGELFF TGTGCCAGCAGCGGGGGACAGGGGGTCCCCGGGGAGCTGTTTTTT
TRBJ1-3 few - TRBV5-1 CASSPNFRHSGNTIYF TGCGCCAGCAGTCCAAACTTCAGGCACTCTGGAAACACCATATATTTT
TRBJ1-1 - TRBD1 TRBV27 CASSLALGQGSTEAFF TGTGCCAGCAGTTTAGCCCTAGGACAGGGGAGCACTGAAGCTTTCTTT
TRBJ2-5 - TRBD2 TRBV5-4 CASRDAGGRGETQYF TGTGCCAGCAGAGATGCGGGGGGGCGAGGAGAGACCCAGTACTTC
TRBJ1-1 - - TRBV27 CASSLSSSHLVKTEAFF TGTGCCAGCAGTTTAAGTTCCTCCCATTTAGTGAAGACTGAAGCTTTCTTT
TRBJ2-2 - - TRBV13 CASSLGVTSSTGELFF TGTGCCAGCAGCTTAGGCGTGACTAGTAGCACCGGGGAGCTGTTTTTT
TRBJ1-4 - - TRBV27 CASSLRRQVNEKLFF TGTGCCAGCAGCCTGAGGCGACAGGTTAATGAAAAACTGTTTTTT
TRBJ2-7 - - TRBV19 CASSPEDSLLRVQYF TGTGCCAGTAGTCCGGAAGACAGCCTCCTACGAGTGCAGTACTTC
TRBJ1-4 - - TRBV24-1 CATSDPGKGEKLFF TGTGCCACCAGTGACCCAGGGAAGGGTGAAAAACTGTTTTTT
TRBJ2-3 - - TRBV6-5 CASGGLNTDTQYF TGTGCCAGCGGGGGACTTAACACAGATACGCAGTATTTT
TRBJ2-1 few - TRBV25-1 CASSGHRPRGAEQFF TGTGCCAGCAGTGGCCACCGGCCCAGGGGAGCCGAGCAGTTCTTC
TRBJ2-2 once TRBD2 TRBV5-5 CASSLALAGGTGELFF TGTGCCAGCAGCTTGGCTCTAGCGGGGGGAACCGGGGAGCTGTTTTTT
TRBJ2-3 - - TRBV18 CASSPRGEDRDYSTDTQYF TGTGCCAGCTCACCACGAGGAGAAGATAGAGATTATAGCACAGATACGCAGTATTTT
TRBJ1-6 once - TRBV4-1 CASSQLGGPGNGSPLHF TGCGCCAGCAGCCAATTGGGGGGGCCTGGTAATGGTTCACCCCTCCACTTT
TRBJ1-2 - - TRBV19 CASRTTRGDGYTF TGTGCCAGTAGGACGACCCGGGGGGATGGCTACACCTTC
TRBJ2-6 few - TRBV5-5 CASRNEPGVGGANVLTF TGTGCCAGCAGGAACGAACCAGGGGTAGGTGGGGCCAACGTCCTGACTTTC
TRBJ1-1 - - TRBV5-8 CASSWRTLRGEAFF TGTGCCAGCAGCTGGAGGACTCTCCGAGGTGAAGCTTTCTTT
TRBJ2-7 - TRBD2 TRBV25-1 CASSGAGGSYEQYF TGTGCCAGCAGTGGAGCGGGAGGGTCCTACGAGCAGTACTTC
TRBJ2-7 - - TRBV6-6 CASSYEGDEQYF TGTGCCAGCAGTTACGAGGGAGACGAGCAGTACTTC
TRBJ2-7 - TRBD1 TRBV7-8 CASSGSPGTGSYEQYF TGTGCCAGCAGCGGTTCCCCCGGGACAGGGAGTTACGAGCAGTACTTC
TRBJ1-1 - - TRBV29-1 CSVEVRSNTEAFF TGCAGCGTTGAGGTACGGAGCAACACTGAAGCTTTCTTT
TRBJ1-1 - - TRBV6-5 CASSLDRQSEAFF TGTGCCAGCAGCCTCGACCGACAGTCTGAAGCTTTCTTT
TRBJ2-5 - TRBD1 TRBV5-1 CASRLGTGGGETQYF TGCGCCAGCCGCTTAGGGACAGGGGGCGGAGAGACCCAGTACTTC
TRBJ2-1 - TRBD2 TRBV30 CAWSASGMYNEQFF TGTGCCTGGAGTGCAAGCGGGATGTACAATGAGCAGTTCTTC
TRBJ2-2 few TRBD2 TRBV6-1 CASREIAGLANTGELFF TGTGCCAGCAGGGAAATAGCGGGTCTCGCGAACACCGGGGAGCTGTTTTTT
TRBJ2-3 once - TRBV5-1 CASSSLSTGDTQYF TGCGCCAGCAGCTCCCTCTCGACGGGGGATACGCAGTATTTT
TRBJ1-6 - TRBD1 TRBV2 CASREPVQGSPLHF TGTGCCAGCAGGGAACCTGTACAGGGGTCACCCCTCCACTTT
TRBJ1-5 - - TRBV28 CASSFGANSNQPQHF TGTGCCAGCAGTTTTGGAGCCAATAGCAATCAGCCCCAGCATTTT
TRBJ2-2 - - TRBV5-4 CASSYGQSYTGELFF TGTGCCAGCAGCTACGGACAGTCATACACCGGGGAGCTGTTTTTT
TRBJ1-5 - - TRBV20-1 CSASTGNRYSNQPQHF TGCAGTGCTAGTACAGGGAATCGATATAGCAATCAGCCCCAGCATTTT
TRBJ2-1 - TRBD1 TRBV23-1 CASRPRDREYNEQFF TGCGCCAGCAGGCCCCGGGACAGGGAGTACAATGAGCAGTTCTTC